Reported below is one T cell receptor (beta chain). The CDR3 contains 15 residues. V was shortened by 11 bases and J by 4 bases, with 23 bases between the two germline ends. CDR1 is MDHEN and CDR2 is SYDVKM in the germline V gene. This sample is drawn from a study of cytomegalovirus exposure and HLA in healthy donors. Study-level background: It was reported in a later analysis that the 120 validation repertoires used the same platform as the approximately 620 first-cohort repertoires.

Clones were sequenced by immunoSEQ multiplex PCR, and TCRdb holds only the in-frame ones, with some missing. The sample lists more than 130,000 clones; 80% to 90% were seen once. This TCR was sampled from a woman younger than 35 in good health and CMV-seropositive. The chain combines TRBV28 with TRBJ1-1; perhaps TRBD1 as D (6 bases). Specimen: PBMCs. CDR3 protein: CAGGNVPRGGTEAFF. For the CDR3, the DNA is TGTGCCGGGGGAAACGTCCCGAGAGGGGGCACTGAAGCTTTCTTT.